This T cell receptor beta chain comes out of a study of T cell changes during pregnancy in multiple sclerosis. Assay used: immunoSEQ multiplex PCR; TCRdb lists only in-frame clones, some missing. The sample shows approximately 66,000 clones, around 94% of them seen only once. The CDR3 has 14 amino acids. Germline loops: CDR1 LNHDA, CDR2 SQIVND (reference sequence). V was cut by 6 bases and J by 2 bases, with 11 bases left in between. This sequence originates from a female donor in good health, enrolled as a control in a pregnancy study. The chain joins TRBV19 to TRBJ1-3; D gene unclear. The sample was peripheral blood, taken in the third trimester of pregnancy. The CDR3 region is CASSRGGAGNTIYF. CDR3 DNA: TGTGCCAGTAGCCGCGGCGGGGCTGGAAACACCATATATTTT.